The clone carrying this T cell receptor beta chain has only a few counts. The sample belongs to a study of blood T cells in healthy people across ages. The CDR3 sequence is 13 residues long. Trimming took 3 bases from V and 1 from J, leaving 9 bases between them. Germline CDR1 DFQATT, CDR2 SNEGSKA (reference sequence). A second PCR, run for about 7 to 11 cycles, used a sample-barcoded 5' primer plus a J-beta primer mix. TCRdb passed the 5' RACE reads through MiXCR, listing each CDR3 protein once. The data hold more than 650,000 distinct CDR3 sequences, with 22% observed a single time. Healthy individuals of Caucasian origin from Russia, aged roughly 6 to 90, served as donors.

This clonotype originated in a man between 65 and 80 years old in good health. This chain uses TRBV20-1 with TRBJ1-2, with D hard to call. The sequencing sample was made of blood. The DNA of the CDR3 is TGCAGTGCTAGCCGGACGAATAACTATGGCTACACCTTC. Translating it yields CSASRTNNYGYTF.